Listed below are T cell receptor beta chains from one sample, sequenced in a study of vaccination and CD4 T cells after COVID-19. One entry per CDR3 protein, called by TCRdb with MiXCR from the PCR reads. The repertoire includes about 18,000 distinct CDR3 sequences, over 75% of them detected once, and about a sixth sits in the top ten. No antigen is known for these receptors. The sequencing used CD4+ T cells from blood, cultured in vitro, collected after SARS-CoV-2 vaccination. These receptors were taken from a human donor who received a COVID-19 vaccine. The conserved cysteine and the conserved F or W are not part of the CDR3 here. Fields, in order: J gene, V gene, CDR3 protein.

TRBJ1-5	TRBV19	ASSASPVDQPQH
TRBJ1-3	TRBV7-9	ASSAISGNTIY
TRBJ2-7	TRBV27	ASSLGQGRGYEQY
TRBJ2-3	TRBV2	ATAGEGTDTQY
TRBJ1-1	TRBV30	AWSVRQGSNTEAF
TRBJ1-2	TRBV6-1	ASSRDRGLGYT
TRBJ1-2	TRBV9	ASSKTTGANYGYT
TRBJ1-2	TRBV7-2	ASSFPGSD
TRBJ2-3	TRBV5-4	ASSAPLAGPDTQY
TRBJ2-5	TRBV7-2	ASSPTAGGPSETQY
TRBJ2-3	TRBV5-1	ASSLELGTQY
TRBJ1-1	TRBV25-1	ASSRTGTTEAF
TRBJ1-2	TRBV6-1	ASSETGAFGYT
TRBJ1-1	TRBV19	ASSRGHSSEAF
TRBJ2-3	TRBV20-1	SARDPMTGGFTDTQY
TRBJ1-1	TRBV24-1	ATSDGGFEAF
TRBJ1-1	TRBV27	ASSLHRVGDTEAF
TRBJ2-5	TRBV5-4	ASSPGQMETQY
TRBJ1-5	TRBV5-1	ASSLLGFPNQPQH
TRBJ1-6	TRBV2	ASRGGTESSYNSPLH
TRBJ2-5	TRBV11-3	ASSLEVLGGASEETQY
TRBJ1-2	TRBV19	ASSIFGGELDGYT
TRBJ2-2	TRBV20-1	SAGAGAANTGELF
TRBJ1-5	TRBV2	ASSVRYDQPQH
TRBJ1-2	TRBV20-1	SAELISGGYGYT
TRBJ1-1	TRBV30	AWSVPWSNTEAF
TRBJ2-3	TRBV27	ASSSSGQGAKTDTQY
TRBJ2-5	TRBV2	ASSERSSQETQY
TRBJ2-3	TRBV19	ASSISPGSSTDTQY
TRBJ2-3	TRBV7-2	ASSLVTFSTDTQY
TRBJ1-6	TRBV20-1	SARDGAGAENSPLH
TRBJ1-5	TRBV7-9	ASSRDYSNQPQH
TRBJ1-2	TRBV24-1	ATSDKDVGGLGGYT
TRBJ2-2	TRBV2	ASSELGPGTGELF
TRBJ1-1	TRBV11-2	ASSLKRTGGLEAF
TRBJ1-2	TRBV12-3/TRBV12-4	ASSRDRYNYGYT
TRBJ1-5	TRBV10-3	AISESGVEGQPQH
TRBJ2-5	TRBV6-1	ASSVAFDLGETQY
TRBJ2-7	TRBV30	AWNAGPPYEQY
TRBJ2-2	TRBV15	ATSIGQVYTGELF
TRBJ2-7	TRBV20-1	SAGQGVYEQY
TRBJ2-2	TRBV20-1	SARDRGRTGELF
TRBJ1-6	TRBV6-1	ASKPRAGQTSRSPLH
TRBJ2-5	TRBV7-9	ASSLARRGRFQETQY
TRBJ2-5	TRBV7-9	ASSPTDTYQETQY
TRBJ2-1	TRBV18	ASSPLSGHNNEQF
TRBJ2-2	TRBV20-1	SARLAGELF
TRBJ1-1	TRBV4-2	ASSPRGGGNTEAF
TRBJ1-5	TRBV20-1	SARDWGMNQPQH
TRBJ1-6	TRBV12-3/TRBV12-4	ASSISTGIGSPLH
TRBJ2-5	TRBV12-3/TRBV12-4	ASSVNGGGWETQY
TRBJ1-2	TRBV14	ASSRSRAGDQYGYT
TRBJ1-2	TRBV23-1	ASSQENAGTGGYGYT
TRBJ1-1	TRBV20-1	STRTGNIMNTEAF
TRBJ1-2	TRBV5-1	ASSLGQGVDGYT